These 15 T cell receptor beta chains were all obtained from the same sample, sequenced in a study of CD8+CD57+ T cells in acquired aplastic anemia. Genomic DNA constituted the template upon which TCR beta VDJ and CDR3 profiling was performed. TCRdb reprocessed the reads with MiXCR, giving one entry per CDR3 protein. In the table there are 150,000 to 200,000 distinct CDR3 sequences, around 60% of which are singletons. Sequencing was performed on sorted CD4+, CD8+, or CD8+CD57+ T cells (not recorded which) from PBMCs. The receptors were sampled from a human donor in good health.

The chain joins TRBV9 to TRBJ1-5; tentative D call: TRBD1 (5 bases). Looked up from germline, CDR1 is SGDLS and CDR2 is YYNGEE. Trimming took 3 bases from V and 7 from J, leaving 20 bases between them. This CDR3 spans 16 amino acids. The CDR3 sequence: CASSASSGGAGQPQHF. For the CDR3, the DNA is TGTGCCAGCAGCGCTTCTAGCGGTGGGGCGGGGCAGCCCCAGCATTTT. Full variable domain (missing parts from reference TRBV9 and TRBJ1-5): DSGVTQTPKHLITATGQRVTLRCSPRSGDLSVYWYQQSLDQGLQFLIQYYNGEERAKGNILERFSAQQFPDLHSELNLSSLELGDSALYFCASSASSGGAGQPQHFGDGTRLSIL.

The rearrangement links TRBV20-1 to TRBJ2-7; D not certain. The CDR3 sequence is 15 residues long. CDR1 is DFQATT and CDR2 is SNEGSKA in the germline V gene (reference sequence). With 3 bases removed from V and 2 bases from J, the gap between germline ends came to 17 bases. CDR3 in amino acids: CSARAHEDGPYEQYF. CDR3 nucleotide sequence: TGCAGTGCTAGGGCCCATGAGGACGGGCCCTACGAGCAGTACTTC.

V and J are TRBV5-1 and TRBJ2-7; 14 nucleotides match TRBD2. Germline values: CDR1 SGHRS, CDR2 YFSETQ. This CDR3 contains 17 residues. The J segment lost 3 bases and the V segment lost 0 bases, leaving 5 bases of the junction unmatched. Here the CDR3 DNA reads TGCGCCAGCAGCTTGGGACTAGCGGGGGGGCCCGACTACGAGCAGTACTTC. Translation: CASSLGLAGGPDYEQYF.

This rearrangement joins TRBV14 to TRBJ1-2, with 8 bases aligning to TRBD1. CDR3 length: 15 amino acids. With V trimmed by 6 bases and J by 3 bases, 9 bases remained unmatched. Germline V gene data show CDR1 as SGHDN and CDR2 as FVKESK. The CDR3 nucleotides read TGTGCCAGCAGGCAAACAGGGGGTTTGGACTATGGCTACACCTTC. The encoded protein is CASRQTGGLDYGYTF.

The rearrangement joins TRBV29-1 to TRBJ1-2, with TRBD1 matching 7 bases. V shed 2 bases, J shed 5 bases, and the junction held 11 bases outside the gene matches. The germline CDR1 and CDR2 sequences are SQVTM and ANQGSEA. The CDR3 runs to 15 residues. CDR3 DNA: TGCAGCGTTGAATTGCGAACAGGGGCTGGGTATGGCTACACCTTC. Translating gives CSVELRTGAGYGYTF.

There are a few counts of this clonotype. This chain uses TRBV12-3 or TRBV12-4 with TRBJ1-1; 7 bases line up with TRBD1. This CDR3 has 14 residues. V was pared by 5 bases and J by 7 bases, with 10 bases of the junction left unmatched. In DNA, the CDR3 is TGTGCCAGCAGTCGAAGGACAGGAAGGGTTGAAGCTTTCTTT. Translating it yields CASSRRTGRVEAFF.

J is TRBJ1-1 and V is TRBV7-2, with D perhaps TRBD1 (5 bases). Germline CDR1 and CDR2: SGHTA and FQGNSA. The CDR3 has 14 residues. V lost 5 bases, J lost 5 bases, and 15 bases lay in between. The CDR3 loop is CASSGGGRGTEAFF. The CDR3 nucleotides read TGTGCCAGCAGCGGGGGAGGTAGGGGTACTGAAGCTTTCTTT.

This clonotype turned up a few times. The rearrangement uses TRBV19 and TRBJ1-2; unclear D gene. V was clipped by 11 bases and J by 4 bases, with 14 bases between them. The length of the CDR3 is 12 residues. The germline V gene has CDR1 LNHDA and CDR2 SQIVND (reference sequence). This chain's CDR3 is CAGSRRGYGYTF. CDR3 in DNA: TGTGCCGGATCCCGACGGGGCTATGGCTACACCTTC.

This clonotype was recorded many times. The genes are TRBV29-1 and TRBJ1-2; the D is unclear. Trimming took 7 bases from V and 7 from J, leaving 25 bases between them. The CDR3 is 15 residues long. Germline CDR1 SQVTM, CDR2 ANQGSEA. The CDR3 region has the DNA TGCAGCGCCGTTGGGAACCGTGATGCTCGGGCTGGCTACACCTTC. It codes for CSAVGNRDARAGYTF. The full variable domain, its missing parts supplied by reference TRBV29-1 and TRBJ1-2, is SAVISQKPSRDICQRGTSLTIQCQVDSQVTMMFWYRQQPGQSLTLIATANQGSEATYESGFVIDKFPISRPNLTFSTLTVSNMSPEDSSIYLCSAVGNRDARAGYTFGSGTRLTVV.

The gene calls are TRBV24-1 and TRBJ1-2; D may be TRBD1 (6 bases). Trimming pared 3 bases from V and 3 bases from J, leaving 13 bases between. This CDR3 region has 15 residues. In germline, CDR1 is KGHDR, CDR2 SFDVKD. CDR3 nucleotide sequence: TGTGCCACCAGTGATGGCAGGGGTAAGGACTATGGCTACACCTTC. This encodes CATSDGRGKDYGYTF.

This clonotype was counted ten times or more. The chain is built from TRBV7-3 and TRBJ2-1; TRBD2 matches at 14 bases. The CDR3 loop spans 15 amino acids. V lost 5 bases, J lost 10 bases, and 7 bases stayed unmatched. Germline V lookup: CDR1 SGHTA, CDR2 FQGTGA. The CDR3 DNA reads TGTGCCAGCAGCCAGGGACTAGCGGGAGAAGAGGAGCAGTTCTTC. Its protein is CASSQGLAGEEEQFF.

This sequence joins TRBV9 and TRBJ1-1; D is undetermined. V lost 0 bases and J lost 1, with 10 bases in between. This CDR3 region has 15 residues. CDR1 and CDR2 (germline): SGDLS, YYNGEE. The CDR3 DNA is TGTGCCAGCAGCGTAGCTCCCGGACCGAACACTGAAGCTTTCTTT. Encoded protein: CASSVAPGPNTEAFF.

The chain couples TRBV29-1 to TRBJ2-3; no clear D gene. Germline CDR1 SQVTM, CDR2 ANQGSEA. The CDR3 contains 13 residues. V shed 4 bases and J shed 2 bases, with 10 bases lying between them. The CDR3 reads CSVVGRNTDTQYF. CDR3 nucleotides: TGCAGCGTTGTAGGCAGGAACACAGATACGCAGTATTTT.

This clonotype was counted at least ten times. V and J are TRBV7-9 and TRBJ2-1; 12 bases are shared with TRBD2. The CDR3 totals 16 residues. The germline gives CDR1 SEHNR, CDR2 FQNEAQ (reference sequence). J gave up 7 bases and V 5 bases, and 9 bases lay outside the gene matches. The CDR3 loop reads CASSQTSGRRENEQFF. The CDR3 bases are TGTGCCAGCAGCCAAACTAGCGGGAGGCGGGAGAATGAGCAGTTCTTC. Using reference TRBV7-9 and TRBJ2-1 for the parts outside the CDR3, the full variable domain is DTGVSQNPRHKITKRGQNVTFRCDPISEHNRLYWYRQTLGQGPEFLTYFQNEAQLEKSRLLSDRFSAERPKGSFSTLEIQRTEQGDSAMYLCASSQTSGRRENEQFFGPGTRLTVL.

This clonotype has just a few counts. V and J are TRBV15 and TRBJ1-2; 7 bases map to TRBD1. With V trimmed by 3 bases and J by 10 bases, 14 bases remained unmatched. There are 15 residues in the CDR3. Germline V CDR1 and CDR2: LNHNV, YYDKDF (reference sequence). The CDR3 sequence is CATSRPKDRRVDYTF. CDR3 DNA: TGTGCCACCAGCAGGCCGAAGGACAGGCGAGTAGACTACACCTTC. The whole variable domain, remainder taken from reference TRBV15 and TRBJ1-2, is DAMVIQNPRYQVTQFGKPVTLSCSQTLNHNVMYWYQQKSSQAPKLLFHYYDKDFNNEADTPDNFQSRRPNTSFCFLDIRSPGLGDTAMYLCATSRPKDRRVDYTFGSGTRLTVV.